This T cell receptor beta chain was retrieved from a study of blood T cell repertoires in COVID-19. Study-level background: From the United States, Italy and Spain came samples of acute and convalescent COVID-19. The cDNA or gDNA used as material had been derived from T cells, B-cell-depleted T cells, or PBMCs.

Authors' data handling: Amplification of reference gene primers provided the estimated nucleated cell counts. Method: immunoSEQ multiplex PCR; TCRdb's copy keeps in-frame clones and lacks some. V, J and clone size are taken as reported in that table, and D and trimming were inferred from the DNA itself. The table records 210,000 or so clones, around 90% of them present only once. This clone was seen a few times. V lost 5 bases to trimming and J lost 0 bases; unmatched junction nucleotides: 1. CDR3 size: 14 residues. Germline V gives CDR1 SGHVS, CDR2 FQNEAQ. The sequencing sample was made of peripheral blood. This TCR came from a woman aged 18-29 years who had recovered from COVID-19. The rearrangement links TRBV7-8 to TRBJ2-7; 10 bases line up with TRBD2. CDR3 region: CASSPSGSSYEQYF. The CDR3 coding sequence is TGTGCCAGCAGCCCTAGCGGGAGCTCCTACGAGCAGTACTTC.